The 29 T cell receptor beta chains below were found in one sample sequenced in a study of vaccination and CD4 T cells after COVID-19. The Oncomine TCR Beta short-read assay was applied to DNA of cultured CD4+ T cells. One entry per CDR3 protein results from TCRdb running MiXCR on the PCR reads. The sample has about 14,000 distinct CDR3 sequences; 52% are singletons. Their target antigens are unknown. Regarding treatment: approximately 11-day PBMC culture with coronavirus spike peptide pools or control peptides (ViraFEST assay). Specimen: CD4+ T cells from blood, cultured in vitro. Source of these receptors: a human donor who had recovered from COVID-19.

This clonotype was seen more than once but under ten times. The J gene is TRBJ1-2, the V gene TRBV11-2; TRBD1 is a possible D gene (6 bases). The germline V gene has CDR1 SGHAT and CDR2 FQNNGV. V was cut by 4 bases and J by 4 bases, with 19 bases left in between. CDR3 length: 16 amino acids. Written as DNA, the CDR3 is TGTGCCAGCAGCTGGGGGGGATCACAGGGTGGCTATGGCTACACCTTC. It codes for CASSWGGSQGGYGYTF.

This clonotype was observed a few times. The V and J genes are TRBV28 and TRBJ1-5; D unresolved. This CDR3 has 15 amino acids. Germline CDR1 MDHEN, CDR2 SYDVKM. V was clipped by 4 bases and J by 0 bases, with 10 bases between them. This CDR3 is CASSSNGISNQPQHF. In nucleotides, the CDR3 is TGTGCCAGCAGTTCGAACGGGATTAGCAATCAGCCCCAGCATTTT.

The sample holds a few counts of this clonotype. The rearrangement links TRBV6-1 to TRBJ1-5; 10 bases agree with TRBD1. Trimming took 6 bases from V and 4 from J; bases not matched to a gene: 6. CDR1 is MNHNS and CDR2 is SASEGT in the germline V gene. This CDR3 comprises 15 residues. CDR3 sequence (DNA): TGTGCCAGCAGCTGGGACAGGGGACTTAATCAGCCCCAGCATTTT. Translated, it gives CASSWDRGLNQPQHF.

The sample holds a few counts of this clonotype. V is TRBV6-5 and J is TRBJ1-6, with 11 bases matching TRBD1. This CDR3 comprises 19 residues. CDR1 and CDR2 (germline): MNHEY, SVGAGI. J gave up 2 bases and V 0 bases, and 6 bases lay outside the gene matches. The CDR3 spells CASSYSLGTGGTYNSPLHF. Here the CDR3 DNA reads TGTGCCAGCAGTTACTCCCTCGGGACAGGGGGGACCTATAATTCACCCCTCCACTTT.

The V gene is TRBV18, the J gene TRBJ2-7; a possible D gene is TRBD2 (6 bases). CDR1 and CDR2 from the germline V gene are KGHSH and LQKENI. V lost 4 bases and J lost 2, with 9 bases in between. This CDR3 has 13 residues. CDR3 protein: CASSQGLTYEQYF. The CDR3 region has the DNA TGTGCCAGCTCACAGGGACTCACCTACGAGCAGTACTTC.

This clonotype has more than one count but fewer than ten. The chain joins TRBV6-1 to TRBJ1-1, with 7 bases lining up with TRBD1. Looked up from germline, CDR1 is MNHNS and CDR2 is SASEGT. Losses at the gene ends were 6 bases for V and 4 bases for J; bases not matched to a gene: 8. This CDR3 is 14 amino acids long. The CDR3 DNA is TGTGCCAGCAGGCCCGGACAGGAGGGCACTGAAGCTTTCTTT. Protein product: CASRPGQEGTEAFF.

This clonotype has only one observation. The CDR3 region has the DNA TGTGCCAGCAGCTTATTGTTCCAAGAGACCCAGTACTTC. Translated, it gives CASSLLFQETQYF. The rearrangement uses TRBV7-9 and TRBJ2-5; D is uncertain. Trimming took off 2 bases at V and 1 base at J, with 5 bases between the two ends. Germline assignment: CDR1 SEHNR and CDR2 FQNEAQ (reference sequence). This CDR3 has 13 residues.

In its sample, this clonotype was seen a few times. The rearrangement joins TRBV20-1 to TRBJ2-5; 8 bases are shared with TRBD2. This CDR3 is 15 amino acids long. Germline V CDR1 and CDR2: DFQATT, SNEGSKA (reference sequence). Losses at the gene ends were 6 bases for V and 2 bases for J; bases not matched to a gene: 11. The CDR3 sequence: CSARDAGGYQETQYF. CDR3 coding DNA: TGCAGTGCCCGGGACGCGGGGGGTTATCAAGAGACCCAGTACTTC.

The V gene is TRBV20-1, the J gene TRBJ2-1; D is uncertain. CDR3 length: 12 amino acids. Germline loops: CDR1 DFQATT, CDR2 SNEGSKA (reference sequence). The V end was cut by 6 bases, the J end by 8 bases, with 14 bases between. CDR3 nucleotide sequence: TGCAGTGCACGCGGAGCGAAGTATGAGCAGTTCTTC. Protein: CSARGAKYEQFF.

The count of this clonotype is one. The chain joins TRBV19 to TRBJ1-2; D gene ambiguous. Trimming took 5 bases from V and 5 from J, leaving 18 bases between them. Germline V gives CDR1 LNHDA, CDR2 SQIVND (reference sequence). CDR3 length: 15 residues. In DNA form, the CDR3 reads TGTGCCAGTAGTGTGGACCTCAGGTCCATTTATGGCTACACCTTC. Translation: CASSVDLRSIYGYTF.

The V call is TRBV27, the J call TRBJ1-1; D may be TRBD1 (5 bases). The V gene lost 6 bases and the J gene lost 12 bases, with 17 bases spanning the gap. Germline CDR1 and CDR2: MNHEY and SMNVEV (reference sequence). The length of the CDR3 is 12 residues. CDR3 in amino acids: CASSPDRGITFF. CDR3 DNA sequence: TGTGCCAGCAGCCCCGACCGGGGGATAACTTTCTTT.

This clonotype was found a few times. This chain connects TRBV7-2 to TRBJ1-1; 11 positions match TRBD1. Trimming took 0 bases from V and 4 from J; bases not matched to a gene: 22. In germline, CDR1 is SGHTA, CDR2 FQGNSA. CDR3 length: 22 amino acids. CDR3: CASSLANRHDIGQGARSTEAFF. CDR3 in DNA: TGTGCCAGCAGCTTAGCCAACCGGCATGACATCGGACAGGGGGCCAGGAGCACTGAAGCTTTCTTT.

The CDR3 region is CASSEQGLNTEAFF. The CDR3 DNA sequence: TGTGCCAGCAGTGAACAGGGGTTGAACACTGAAGCTTTCTTT. The V and J genes are TRBV6-1 and TRBJ1-1; possibly TRBD1 for D (6 bases). V was pared by 2 bases and J by 0 bases, with 7 bases between. Germline V CDR1 and CDR2: MNHNS, SASEGT. The CDR3 has 14 residues.

This chain joins TRBV28 and TRBJ1-5; D remains unclear. Per the germline V gene, CDR1 is MDHEN and CDR2 is SYDVKM. Trimming removed 2 bases from V and 4 bases from J, with 12 bases in between. CDR3 length: 15 amino acids. The CDR3 region has the DNA TGTGCCAGCAGTTTAGGCCAAGTCGGGAATCAGCCCCAGCATTTT. This encodes CASSLGQVGNQPQHF.

This clonotype has a handful of counts. The chain carries TRBV10-3 and TRBJ2-2; no clear D gene. Between the trimmed V and J ends, which lost 8 bases and 1 base, there was a span of 17 bases. This CDR3 has 16 amino acids. Germline lookup yields CDR1 ENHRY and CDR2 SYGVKD. CDR3 nucleotide sequence: TGTGCCATCCGGGTCCCCAAGCCATTGAACACCGGGGAGCTGTTTTTT. It translates to CAIRVPKPLNTGELFF.

The sample holds a few counts of this clonotype. The chain couples TRBV28 to TRBJ1-1; 7 bases map to TRBD1. The ends lost 4 bases at V and 3 bases at J; junction bases unmatched: 11. The CDR3 is made up of 16 amino acids. The V gene's germline CDR1 is MDHEN and CDR2 SYDVKM. CDR3 in amino acids: CASSSLRAGGHTEAFF. CDR3 bases: TGTGCCAGCAGTTCTCTCCGGGCAGGGGGGCACACTGAAGCTTTCTTT.

The rearrangement uses TRBV27 and TRBJ1-6, with D maybe TRBD1 (5 bases). CDR3 length: 16 amino acids. Germline V lookup: CDR1 MNHEY, CDR2 SMNVEV (reference sequence). V was clipped by 0 bases and J by 2 bases, with 8 bases between them. The CDR3 is CASSLSGVAYNSPLHF. The DNA of the CDR3 is TGTGCCAGCAGTTTATCGGGGGTGGCCTATAATTCACCCCTCCACTTT.

V gene TRBV27 combines with J gene TRBJ1-2; D ambiguous. CDR3 length: 16 amino acids. V lost 2 bases, J lost 5 bases, and 18 bases lay in between. Germline CDR1 and CDR2: MNHEY and SMNVEV (reference sequence). This CDR3 is CASSLAWEHPKYGYTF. CDR3 DNA sequence: TGTGCCAGCAGTTTAGCCTGGGAACACCCCAAATATGGCTACACCTTC.

V is TRBV18 and J is TRBJ1-1; tentatively, D is TRBD1 (6 bases). Per germline, CDR1 KGHSH and CDR2 LQKENI. The CDR3 has 14 residues. V was shortened by 2 bases and J by 6 bases, with 13 bases between the two germline ends. The CDR3 nucleotides are TGTGCCAGCTCACCAACAGGGAAGTCCGCTGAAGCTTTCTTT. It is translated as CASSPTGKSAEAFF. Looking up the rest from reference TRBV18 and TRBJ1-1 gives the full variable domain: NAGVMQNPRHLVRRRGQEARLRCSPMKGHSHVYWYRQLPEEGLKFMVYLQKENIIDESGMPKERFSAEFPKEGPSILRIQQVVRGDSAAYFCASSPTGKSAEAFFGQGTRLTVV.

The chain uses TRBV6-1 and TRBJ2-1; 9 nucleotides line up with TRBD1. The CDR3 consists of 17 residues. Per the germline V gene, CDR1 is MNHNS and CDR2 is SASEGT. V dropped 6 bases and J dropped 4; count of bases not matched to a gene: 13. CDR3 region: CASSLRGQGVFYNEQFF. The CDR3 region has the DNA TGTGCCAGCAGCTTACGGGGACAGGGCGTATTTTACAATGAGCAGTTCTTC.

The gene calls are TRBV12-3 or TRBV12-4 and TRBJ1-1, with D perhaps matching TRBD1 (5 bases). V gave up 3 bases and J gave up 5 bases, with 10 bases separating them. The CDR3 runs to 13 residues. Here the CDR3 DNA reads TGTGCCAGCAGTTTCTCGGGACCTACTGAAGCTTTCTTT. The encoded protein is CASSFSGPTEAFF.

The chain uses TRBV7-2 and TRBJ1-2, with D perhaps TRBD1 (5 bases). Looked up from germline, CDR1 is SGHTA and CDR2 is FQGNSA. The CDR3 extends over 14 amino acids. Trimming took 0 bases from V and 5 from J, leaving 10 bases between them. As DNA, the CDR3 is TGTGCCAGCAGCTTAGCGGGGGGAGGGTATGGCTACACCTTC. Translated: CASSLAGGGYGYTF.

This rearrangement joins TRBV27 to TRBJ2-1; possibly TRBD2 for D (6 bases). Germline V gene data show CDR1 as MNHEY and CDR2 as SMNVEV (reference sequence). Trimming removed 5 bases at V and 0 bases at J, with 20 bases between. There are 18 residues in the CDR3. This CDR3 reads CASSADLSGPSSYNEQFF. The CDR3 nucleotides read TGTGCCAGCAGTGCCGACCTTAGCGGCCCGAGCTCCTACAATGAGCAGTTCTTC.

This rearrangement joins TRBV6-1 to TRBJ1-2; the D gene is possibly TRBD1 (5 bases). V gave up 6 bases and J gave up 5 bases, with 16 bases separating them. Germline V gene data show CDR1 as MNHNS and CDR2 as SASEGT. The CDR3 spans 14 residues. This CDR3 is CASRTGLSVYGYTF. The CDR3 nucleotides are TGTGCCAGCAGAACGGGACTGTCGGTTTATGGCTACACCTTC.

The rearrangement uses TRBV29-1 and TRBJ2-3; 9 bases align to TRBD2. The V gene end was trimmed by 5 bases and the J gene end by 0 bases; junction bases not matched to a gene: 15. This CDR3 has 18 amino acids. CDR1 and CDR2 from the germline V gene are SQVTM and ANQGSEA. The CDR3 region has the DNA TGCAGCGTTACGTCTGATAGCGGGAGAGGCGGTAGCACAGATACGCAGTATTTT. This gives the protein CSVTSDSGRGGSTDTQYF.

V and J are TRBV29-1 and TRBJ2-5; possible D gene TRBD2, 5 bases. The V gene lost 4 bases and the J gene lost 5 bases, with 14 bases spanning the gap. Germline V gives CDR1 SQVTM, CDR2 ANQGSEA. CDR3 length equals 13 residues. This CDR3 reads CSVVEGGLETQYF. CDR3 sequence (DNA): TGCAGCGTTGTTGAGGGTGGTTTGGAGACCCAGTACTTC.

This chain joins TRBV27 and TRBJ1-1, with TRBD1 as a possible D gene (5 bases). This CDR3 has 15 amino acids. The V gene's germline CDR1 is MNHEY and CDR2 SMNVEV (reference sequence). The V end was cut by 5 bases, the J end by 5 bases, with 18 bases between. The CDR3 nucleotides read TGTGCCAGCAGTAGTTCAGGGACGAGGAAGACTGAAGCTTTCTTT. It encodes CASSSSGTRKTEAFF.

This clonotype was seen a few times. The chain has TRBV2 and TRBJ2-1; weak D call: TRBD2 (6 bases). CDR3 length: 15 amino acids. Trimming removed 5 bases at V and 0 bases at J, with 11 bases between. CDR1 is SNHLY and CDR2 is FYNNEI in the germline V gene. In DNA, the CDR3 is TGTGCCAGCAGTCGGGACTCTAGCTCCTACAATGAGCAGTTCTTC. It specifies CASSRDSSSYNEQFF.

This clonotype was counted once. No conserved phenylalanine or tryptophan is present at the end of the CDR3, so a read error is the likely explanation. The chain has TRBV7-2 and TRBJ1-2; unclear D gene. CDR1 is SGHTA, CDR2 FQGNSA, per germline. With 6 bases removed from V and 4 bases from J, the gap between germline ends came to 15 bases. The CDR3 loop spans 14 amino acids. DNA of the CDR3: TGTGCCAGCAGGCTTTCACCAGGAACCTATGGCTACACCCTC. Protein: CASRLSPGTYGYTL.